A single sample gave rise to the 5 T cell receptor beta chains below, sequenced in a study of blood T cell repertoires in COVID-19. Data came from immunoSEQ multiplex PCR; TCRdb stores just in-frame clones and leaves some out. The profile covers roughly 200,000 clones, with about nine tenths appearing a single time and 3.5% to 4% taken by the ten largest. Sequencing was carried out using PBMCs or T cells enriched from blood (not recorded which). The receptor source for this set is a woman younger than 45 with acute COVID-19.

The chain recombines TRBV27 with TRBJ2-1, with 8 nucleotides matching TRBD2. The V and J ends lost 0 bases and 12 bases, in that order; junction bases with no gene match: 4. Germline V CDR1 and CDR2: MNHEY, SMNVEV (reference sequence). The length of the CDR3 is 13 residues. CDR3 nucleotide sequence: TGTGCCAGCAGTTTATCCCCCAGCGGGAGGCAGTTCTTC. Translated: CASSLSPSGRQFF.

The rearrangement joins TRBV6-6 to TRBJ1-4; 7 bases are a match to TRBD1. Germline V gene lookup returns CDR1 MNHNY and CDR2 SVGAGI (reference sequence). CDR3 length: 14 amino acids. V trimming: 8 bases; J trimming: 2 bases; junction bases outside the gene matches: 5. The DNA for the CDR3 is TGTGCCAGCTTGCCGGGACAGACTAATGAAAAACTGTTTTTT. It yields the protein CASLPGQTNEKLFF.

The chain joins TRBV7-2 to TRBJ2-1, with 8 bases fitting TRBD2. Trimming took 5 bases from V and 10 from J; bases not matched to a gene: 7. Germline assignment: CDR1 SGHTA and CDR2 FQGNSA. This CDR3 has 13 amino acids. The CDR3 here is CASSLGTREEQFF. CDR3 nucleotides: TGTGCCAGCAGCCTTGGGACTAGAGAAGAGCAGTTCTTC.

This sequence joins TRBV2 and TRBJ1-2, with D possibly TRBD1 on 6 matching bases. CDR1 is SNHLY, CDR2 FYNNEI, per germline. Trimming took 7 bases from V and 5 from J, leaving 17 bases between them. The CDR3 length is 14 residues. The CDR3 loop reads CASMRTETEYGYTF. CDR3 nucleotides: TGTGCCAGCATGCGGACAGAGACCGAGTATGGCTACACCTTC.

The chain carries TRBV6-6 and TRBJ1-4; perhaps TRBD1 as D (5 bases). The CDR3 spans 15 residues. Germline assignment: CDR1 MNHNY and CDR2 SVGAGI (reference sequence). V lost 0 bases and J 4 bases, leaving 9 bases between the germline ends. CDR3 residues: CASSYSTDNNEKLFF. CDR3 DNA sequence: TGTGCCAGCAGTTACTCGACAGATAATAATGAAAAACTGTTTTTT.